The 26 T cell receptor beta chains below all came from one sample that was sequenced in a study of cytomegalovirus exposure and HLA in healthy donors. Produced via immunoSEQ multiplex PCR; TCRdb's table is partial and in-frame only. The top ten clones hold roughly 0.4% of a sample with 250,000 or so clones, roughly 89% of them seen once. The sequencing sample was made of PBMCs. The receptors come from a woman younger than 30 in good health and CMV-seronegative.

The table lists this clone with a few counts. The CDR3 nucleotides are TGTGCCAGTAGTACTGTGACTCCTTGGGACACCATATATTTT. This codes for CASSTVTPWDTIYF. This chain links TRBV19 with TRBJ1-3; D call uncertain. The CDR3 covers 14 residues. Between the trimmed V and J ends, which lost 4 bases and 8 bases, there was a span of 15 bases. Germline-derived CDR1 and CDR2 are LNHDA and SQIVND (reference sequence).

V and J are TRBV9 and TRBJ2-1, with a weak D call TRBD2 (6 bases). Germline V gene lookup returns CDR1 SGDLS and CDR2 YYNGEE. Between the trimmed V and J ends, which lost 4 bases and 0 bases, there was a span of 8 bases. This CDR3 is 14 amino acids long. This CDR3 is CASSPTSSYNEQFF. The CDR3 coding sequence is TGTGCCAGCAGCCCGACTAGCTCCTACAATGAGCAGTTCTTC.

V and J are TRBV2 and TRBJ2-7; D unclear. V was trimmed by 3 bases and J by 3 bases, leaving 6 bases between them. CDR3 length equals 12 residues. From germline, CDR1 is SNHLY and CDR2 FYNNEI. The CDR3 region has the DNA TGTGCCAGCAGTGAGAAACTCTACGAGCAGTACTTC. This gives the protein CASSEKLYEQYF.

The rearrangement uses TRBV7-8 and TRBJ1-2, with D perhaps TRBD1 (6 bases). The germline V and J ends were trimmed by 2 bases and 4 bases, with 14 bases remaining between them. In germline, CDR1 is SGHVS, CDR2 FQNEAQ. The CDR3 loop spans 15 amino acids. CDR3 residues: CASSLYSGGGYGYTF. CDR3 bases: TGTGCCAGCAGCTTATATTCGGGGGGCGGCTATGGCTACACCTTC.

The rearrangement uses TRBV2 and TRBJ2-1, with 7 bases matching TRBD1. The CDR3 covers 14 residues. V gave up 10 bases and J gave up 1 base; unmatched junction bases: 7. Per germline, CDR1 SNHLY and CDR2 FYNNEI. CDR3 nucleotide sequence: TGTGCCACACCAGGACAGGCGTCCTACAATGAGCAGTTCTTC. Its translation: CATPGQASYNEQFF. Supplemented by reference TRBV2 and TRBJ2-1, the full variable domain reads EPEVTQTPSHQVTQMGQEVILRCVPISNHLYFYWYRQILGQKVEFLVSFYNNEISEKSEIFDDQFSVERPDGSNFTLKIRSTKLEDSAMYFCATPGQASYNEQFFGPGTRLTVL.

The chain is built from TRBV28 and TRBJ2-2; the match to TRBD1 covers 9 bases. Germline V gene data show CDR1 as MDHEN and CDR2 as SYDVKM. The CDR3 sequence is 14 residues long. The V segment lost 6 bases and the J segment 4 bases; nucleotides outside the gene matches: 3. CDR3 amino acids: CASRKTGGTGELFF. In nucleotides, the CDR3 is TGTGCCAGCAGAAAGACAGGGGGCACCGGGGAGCTGTTTTTT.

CDR3 DNA: TGTGCCAGCAGCTTAGCGGGAGGAGGGCCGGTGAACACTGAAGCTTTCTTT. It yields the protein CASSLAGGGPVNTEAFF. This chain connects TRBV7-8 to TRBJ1-1, with D unresolved. From germline, CDR1 is SGHVS and CDR2 FQNEAQ. The CDR3 totals 17 residues. Trimming stripped 0 bases from V and 0 bases from J, with 14 bases between.

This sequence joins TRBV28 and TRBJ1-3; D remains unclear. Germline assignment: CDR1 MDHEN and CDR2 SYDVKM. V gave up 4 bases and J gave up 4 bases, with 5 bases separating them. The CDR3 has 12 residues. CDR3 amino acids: CASSSLGNTIYF. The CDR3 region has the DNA TGTGCCAGCAGTTCCCTGGGAAACACCATATATTTT.

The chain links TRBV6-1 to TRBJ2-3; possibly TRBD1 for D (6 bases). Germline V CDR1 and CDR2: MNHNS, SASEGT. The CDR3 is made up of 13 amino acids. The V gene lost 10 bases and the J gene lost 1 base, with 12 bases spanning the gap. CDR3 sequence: CATPGHRTDTQYF. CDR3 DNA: TGTGCCACTCCGGGACATCGCACAGATACGCAGTATTTT.

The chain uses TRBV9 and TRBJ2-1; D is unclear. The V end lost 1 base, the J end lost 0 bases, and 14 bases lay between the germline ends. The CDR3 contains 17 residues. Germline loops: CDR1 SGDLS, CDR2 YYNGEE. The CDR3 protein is CASSVMRYPSSYNEQFF. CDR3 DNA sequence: TGTGCCAGCAGCGTAATGCGCTACCCGAGCTCCTACAATGAGCAGTTCTTC.

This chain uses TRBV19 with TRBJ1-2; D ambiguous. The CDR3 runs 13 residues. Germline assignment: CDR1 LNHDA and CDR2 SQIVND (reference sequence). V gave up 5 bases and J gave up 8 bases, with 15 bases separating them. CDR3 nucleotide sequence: TGTGCCAGTAGTGGACGGGCAGGAGGAGGCTACACCTTC. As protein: CASSGRAGGGYTF. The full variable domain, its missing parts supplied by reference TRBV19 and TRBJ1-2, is DGGITQSPKYLFRKEGQNVTLSCEQNLNHDAMYWYRQDPGQGLRLIYYSQIVNDFQKGDIAEGYSVSREKKESFPLTVTSAQKNPTAFYLCASSGRAGGGYTFGSGTRLTVV.

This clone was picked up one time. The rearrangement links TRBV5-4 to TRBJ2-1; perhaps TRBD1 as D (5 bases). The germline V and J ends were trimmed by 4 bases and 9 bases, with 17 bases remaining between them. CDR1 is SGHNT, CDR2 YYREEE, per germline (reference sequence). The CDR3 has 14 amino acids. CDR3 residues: CASSPDQGRREQFF. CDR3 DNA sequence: TGTGCCAGCAGCCCCGACCAGGGTCGGCGTGAGCAGTTCTTC. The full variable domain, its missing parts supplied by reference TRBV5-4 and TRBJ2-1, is ETGVTQSPTHLIKTRGQQVTLRCSSQSGHNTVSWYQQALGQGPQFIFQYYREEENGRGNFPPRFSGLQFPNYSSELNVNALELDDSALYLCASSPDQGRREQFFGPGTRLTVL.

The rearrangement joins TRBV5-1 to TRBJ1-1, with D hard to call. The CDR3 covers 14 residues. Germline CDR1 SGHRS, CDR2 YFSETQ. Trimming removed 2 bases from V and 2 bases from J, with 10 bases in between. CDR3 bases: TGCGCCAGCAGCTTAAGGGAGGCCAACACTGAAGCTTTCTTT. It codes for CASSLREANTEAFF.

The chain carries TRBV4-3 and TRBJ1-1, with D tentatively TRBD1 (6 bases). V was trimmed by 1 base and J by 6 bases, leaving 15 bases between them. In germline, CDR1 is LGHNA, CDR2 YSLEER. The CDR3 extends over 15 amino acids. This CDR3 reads CASSQVSGGAAEAFF. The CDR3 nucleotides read TGCGCCAGCAGCCAAGTTTCCGGGGGGGCAGCTGAAGCTTTCTTT.

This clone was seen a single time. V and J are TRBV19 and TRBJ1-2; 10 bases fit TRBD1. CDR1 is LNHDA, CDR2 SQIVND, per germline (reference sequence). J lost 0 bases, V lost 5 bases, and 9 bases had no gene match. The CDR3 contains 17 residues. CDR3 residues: CASSPRTGGVANYGYTF. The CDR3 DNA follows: TGTGCCAGTAGTCCGCGGACAGGGGGAGTAGCTAACTATGGCTACACCTTC.

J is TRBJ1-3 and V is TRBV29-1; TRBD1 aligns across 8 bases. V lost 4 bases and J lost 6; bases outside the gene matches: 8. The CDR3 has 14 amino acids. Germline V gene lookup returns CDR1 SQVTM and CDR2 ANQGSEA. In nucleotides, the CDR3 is TGCAGCGTTGTGGGCAGGGGGCTCGAAAACACCATATATTTT. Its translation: CSVVGRGLENTIYF.

The CDR3 loop reads CASRGGGYYNEQFF. DNA of the CDR3: TGTGCCAGCCGAGGGGGGGGGTACTACAATGAGCAGTTCTTC. The rearrangement joins TRBV7-6 to TRBJ2-1; D possibly corresponds to TRBD2 (7 bases). Germline lookup yields CDR1 SGHVS and CDR2 FNYEAQ. CDR3 length: 14 residues. V shed 8 bases and J shed 3 bases, with 14 bases lying between them.

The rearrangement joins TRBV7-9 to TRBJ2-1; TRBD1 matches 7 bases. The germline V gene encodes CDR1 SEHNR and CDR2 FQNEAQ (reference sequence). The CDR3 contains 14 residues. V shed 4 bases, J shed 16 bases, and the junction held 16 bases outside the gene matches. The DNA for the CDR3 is TGTGCCAGCAGCTCACCCGGGACAGCTGATTTCGCCTTCTTC. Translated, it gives CASSSPGTADFAFF.

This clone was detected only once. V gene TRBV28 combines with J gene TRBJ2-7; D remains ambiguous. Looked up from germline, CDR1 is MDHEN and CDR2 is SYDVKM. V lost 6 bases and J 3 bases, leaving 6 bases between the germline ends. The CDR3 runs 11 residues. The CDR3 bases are TGTGCCAGCAGCCAGAACTACGAGCAGTACTTC. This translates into CASSQNYEQYF.

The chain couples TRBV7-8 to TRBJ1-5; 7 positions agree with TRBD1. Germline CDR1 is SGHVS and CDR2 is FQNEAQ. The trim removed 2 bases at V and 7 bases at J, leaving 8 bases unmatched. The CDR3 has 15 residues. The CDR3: CASSLRDRVGQPQHF. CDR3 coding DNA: TGTGCCAGCAGCTTACGTGACAGGGTGGGGCAGCCCCAGCATTTT.

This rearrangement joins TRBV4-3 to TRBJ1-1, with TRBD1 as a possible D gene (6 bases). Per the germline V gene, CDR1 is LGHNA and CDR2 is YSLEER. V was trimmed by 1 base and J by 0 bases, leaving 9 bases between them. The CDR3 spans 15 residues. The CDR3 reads CASSQGGTLNTEAFF. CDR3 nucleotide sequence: TGCGCCAGCAGCCAAGGGGGGACATTGAACACTGAAGCTTTCTTT.

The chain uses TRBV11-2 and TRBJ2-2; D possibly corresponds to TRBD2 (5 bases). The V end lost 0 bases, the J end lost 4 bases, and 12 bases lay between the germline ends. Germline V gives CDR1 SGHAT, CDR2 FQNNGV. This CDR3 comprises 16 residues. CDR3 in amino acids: CASSLEGGGVTGELFF. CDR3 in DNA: TGTGCCAGCAGCTTAGAAGGCGGAGGTGTCACCGGGGAGCTGTTTTTT. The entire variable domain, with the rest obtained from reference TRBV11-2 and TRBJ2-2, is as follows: EAGVAQSPRYKIIEKRQSVAFWCNPISGHATLYWYQQILGQGPKLLIQFQNNGVVDDSQLPKDRFSAERLKGVDSTLKIQPAKLEDSAVYLCASSLEGGGVTGELFFGEGSRLTVL.

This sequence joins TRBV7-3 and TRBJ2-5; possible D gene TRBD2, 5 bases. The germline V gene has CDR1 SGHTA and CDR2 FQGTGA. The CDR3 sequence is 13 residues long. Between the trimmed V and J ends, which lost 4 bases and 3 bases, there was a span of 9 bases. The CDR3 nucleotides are TGTGCCAGCAGCTCCGAGGGTAAAGAGACCCAGTACTTC. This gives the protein CASSSEGKETQYF.

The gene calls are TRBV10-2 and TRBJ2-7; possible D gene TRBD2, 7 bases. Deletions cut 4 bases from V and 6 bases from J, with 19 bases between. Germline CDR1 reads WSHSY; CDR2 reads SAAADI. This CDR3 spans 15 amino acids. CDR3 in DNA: TGCGCCAGCAGTGGGGGGGGCCACCGCGTGGTCGAGCAGTACTTC. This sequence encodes CASSGGGHRVVEQYF.

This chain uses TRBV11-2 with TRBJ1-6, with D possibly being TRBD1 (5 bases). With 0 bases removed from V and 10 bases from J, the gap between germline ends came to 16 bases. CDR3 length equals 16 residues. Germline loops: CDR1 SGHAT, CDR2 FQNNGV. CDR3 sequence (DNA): TGTGCCAGCAGCTTAGATTCCGGGGGAGGGAGATCACCCCTCCACTTT. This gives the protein CASSLDSGGGRSPLHF.

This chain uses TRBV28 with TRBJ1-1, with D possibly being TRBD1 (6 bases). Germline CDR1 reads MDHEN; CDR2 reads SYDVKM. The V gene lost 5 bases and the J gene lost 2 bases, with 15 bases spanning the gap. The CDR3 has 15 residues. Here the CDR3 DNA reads TGTGCCAGCAGTCCCCCCGGGACACTTAACACTGAAGCTTTCTTT. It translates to CASSPPGTLNTEAFF.